The 2 T cell receptor beta chains reported below all come from one sample, sequenced in a study of blood T cell repertoires in COVID-19 (TCRdb year 2020). Receptor amplification or capture employed the immunoSEQ multiplex PCR assay. In TCRdb, the immuneACCESS table is reduced to in-frame sequences with V and J assigned. These tables do not hold every clone; where another copy was compared, an unresolved V gene accounts for under half, and the others remain unexplained. The sample table contains some 53,000 clones; only one count was recorded for roughly nine tenths of them. The ten top clones hold roughly 5.3% of the sample. Sequencing was carried out using peripheral blood. These receptors were obtained from a man aged 60 to 75 with active COVID-19.

This clone has just one count. The V and J genes are TRBV6-5 and TRBJ2-7; 7 bases agree with TRBD2. V trimming: 0 bases; J trimming: 2 bases; junction bases outside the gene matches: 7. This CDR3 comprises 16 residues. CDR1 MNHEY and CDR2 SVGAGI come from the germline V gene. CDR3 nucleotide sequence: TGTGCCAGCAGTTACTCGGGAGGGAGGTGGACCTACGAGCAGTACTTC. It codes for CASSYSGGRWTYEQYF.

The count of this clone is one. Here the CDR3 DNA reads TGTGCCAGCAGTTACCCGACAGGGATGGGGCGGGAGCAGTACTTC. Residues: CASSYPTGMGREQYF. The V gene is TRBV6-6, the J gene TRBJ2-7, with TRBD1 matching 7 bases. There are 15 residues in the CDR3. J was trimmed by 7 bases and V by 2 bases; bases with no gene match: 11. Germline CDR1 MNHNY, CDR2 SVGAGI (reference sequence).